Reported below is one T cell receptor (beta chain). V shed 5 bases and J shed 1 base, with 17 bases lying between them. The CDR3 consists of 16 residues. The germline V gene has CDR1 SGHTA and CDR2 FQGNSA. The source of the sample is a study of blood T cell repertoires in COVID-19. Study overall: The origin of the acute and convalescent COVID-19 samples was the United States, Italy and Spain.

Some clones are missing from TCRdb's copy, which holds only in-frame ones; the method was immunoSEQ multiplex PCR. The data show over 95,000 clones, with more than 80% seen just once and 5% to 6.5% held by the top ten. The TCR comes from a woman aged 60-75 years with COVID-19, enrolled during active disease. V gene TRBV7-2 combines with J gene TRBJ1-1, with D hard to call. The sequencing input was peripheral blood. DNA of the CDR3: TGTGCCAGCAGCCCCGGATGGGTAGCCGCGAACACTGAAGCTTTCTTT. Translated: CASSPGWVAANTEAFF. Full variable domain (rest looked up from reference TRBV7-2 and TRBJ1-1): GAGVSQSPSNKVTEKGKDVELRCDPISGHTALYWYRQSLGQGLEFLIYFQGNSAPDKSGLPSDRFSAERTGGSVSTLTIQRTQQEDSAVYLCASSPGWVAANTEAFFGQGTRLTVV.